Shown below are 32 T cell receptor beta chains from a single sample sequenced in a study of T cell responses to AZD1222 COVID-19 vaccine. Sequencing used immunoSEQ multiplex PCR; TCRdb keeps in-frame clones, though not all of them. The sample lists 120,000 to 150,000 clones, 70% to 90% occurring once. The sequenced sample was peripheral blood, obtained 28 days after the second AZD1222 dose. The origin of the receptors is an adult who received the AZD1222 COVID-19 vaccine.

The V call is TRBV11-2, the J call TRBJ2-7, with unresolved D. The CDR3 runs to 13 residues. Germline CDR1 reads SGHAT; CDR2 reads FQNNGV. Trimming cost V 1 base and J 3 bases, with 7 bases left between them. CDR3 sequence reads: CASSLVGNYEQYF. The CDR3, as DNA: TGTGCCAGCAGCTTAGTAGGGAACTACGAGCAGTACTTC.

The rearrangement uses TRBV30 and TRBJ2-3; TRBD2 might be the D (6 bases). The CDR3 consists of 13 residues. The germline V gene encodes CDR1 GTSNPN and CDR2 SVGIG (reference sequence). Here the CDR3 reads CARRGISADTQYF. CDR3 bases: TGTGCTCGGCGGGGAATAAGCGCAGATACGCAGTATTTT.

V is TRBV11-2 and J is TRBJ2-1, with no clear D. The CDR3 runs 12 residues. Per germline, CDR1 SGHAT and CDR2 FQNNGV. Trimming removed 6 bases at V and 5 bases at J, with 8 bases between. This CDR3 is CASRSHNNEQFF. CDR3 DNA sequence: TGTGCCAGCAGGAGCCACAACAATGAGCAGTTCTTC.

The genes are TRBV15 and TRBJ2-7; D may be TRBD1 (6 bases). V was clipped by 0 bases and J by 4 bases, with 13 bases between them. This CDR3 region has 15 residues. CDR1 LNHNV and CDR2 YYDKDF come from the germline V gene (reference sequence). The CDR3 nucleotides read TGTGCCACCAGCAGAGATGCGGACAGCTGGTACGAGCAGTACTTC. Amino acid sequence: CATSRDADSWYEQYF.

The CDR3 region is CASNARGSNSPLHF. The CDR3 DNA reads as TGTGCCAGTAACGCCCGGGGTTCGAATTCACCCCTCCACTTT. This rearrangement joins TRBV5-4 to TRBJ1-6; D remains unclear. From germline, CDR1 is SGHNT and CDR2 YYREEE (reference sequence). CDR3 length: 14 amino acids. V gave up 8 bases and J gave up 7 bases, with 16 bases separating them. Drawing the rest from reference TRBV5-4 and TRBJ1-6, the complete variable domain is ETGVTQSPTHLIKTRGQQVTLRCSSQSGHNTVSWYQQALGQGPQFIFQYYREEENGRGNFPPRFSGLQFPNYSSELNVNALELDDSALYLCASNARGSNSPLHFGNGTRLTVT.

This clone has a handful of counts. J is TRBJ2-3 and V is TRBV30; 7 positions match TRBD1. Germline V gene sequence: CDR1 GTSNPN, CDR2 SVGIG (reference sequence). The CDR3 is 12 amino acids. With 6 bases clipped from V and 3 bases from J, the junction kept 3 bases outside the gene matches. CDR3 bases: TGTGCCTGCGGCAGGGGGACAGATACGCAGTATTTT. Translating gives CACGRGTDTQYF.

The chain has TRBV4-1 and TRBJ2-3, with 7 positions matching TRBD1. This CDR3 is 14 amino acids long. With 4 bases clipped from V and 5 bases from J, the junction kept 6 bases outside the gene matches. Germline CDR1 and CDR2: MGHRA and YSYEKL. The CDR3 nucleotides are TGCGCCAGCAGCCTAAAGGGGGCGGAAGATACGCAGTATTTT. This codes for CASSLKGAEDTQYF.

The chain recombines TRBV5-6 with TRBJ1-5; D is unclear. V shed 2 bases and J shed 0 bases, with 6 bases lying between them. The CDR3 sequence is 14 residues long. CDR1 SGHDT and CDR2 YYEEEE come from the germline V gene. In nucleotides, the CDR3 is TGTGCCAGCAGCTTAGGACTTAGCAATCAGCCCCAGCATTTT. It is translated as CASSLGLSNQPQHF.

The chain links TRBV19 to TRBJ1-5; 10 nucleotides agree with TRBD1. The CDR3 has 17 residues. Germline loops: CDR1 LNHDA, CDR2 SQIVND (reference sequence). Losses at the gene ends were 4 bases for V and 4 bases for J; bases not matched to a gene: 10. The CDR3 DNA reads as TGTGCCAGTAGTACCGACAGGGGGCTGGTCGGGAATCAGCCCCAGCATTTT. This translates into CASSTDRGLVGNQPQHF.

J is TRBJ1-2 and V is TRBV19; D is unresolved. With 6 bases removed from V and 1 base from J, the gap between germline ends came to 9 bases. Germline assignment: CDR1 LNHDA and CDR2 SQIVND (reference sequence). The CDR3 has 13 amino acids. The CDR3 DNA follows: TGTGCCAGTAGCGACAAGCTTAACTATGGCTACACCTTC. It specifies CASSDKLNYGYTF. The full variable domain, with the rest looked up from reference TRBV19 and TRBJ1-2, is DGGITQSPKYLFRKEGQNVTLSCEQNLNHDAMYWYRQDPGQGLRLIYYSQIVNDFQKGDIAEGYSVSREKKESFPLTVTSAQKNPTAFYLCASSDKLNYGYTFGSGTRLTVV.

The chain employs TRBV29-1 and TRBJ2-6, with D possibly TRBD1 on 6 matching bases. CDR3 length: 17 amino acids. Germline V gene sequence: CDR1 SQVTM, CDR2 ANQGSEA. V dropped 4 bases and J dropped 3 bases, with 19 bases sitting between them. The CDR3 spells CSVGPVLGGYGANVLTF. The CDR3 coding sequence is TGCAGCGTTGGCCCCGTGTTAGGGGGTTATGGGGCCAACGTCCTGACTTTC.

V is TRBV30 and J is TRBJ1-6; no firm D call. The germline V gene has CDR1 GTSNPN and CDR2 SVGIG (reference sequence). V was cut by 5 bases and J by 12 bases, with 8 bases left in between. The CDR3 spans 10 residues. The CDR3, as DNA: TGTGCCTGGGGTCTTATACCCCTCCACTTT. It translates to CAWGLIPLHF.

The chain has TRBV18 and TRBJ2-5; D possibly corresponds to TRBD1 (5 bases). CDR3 size: 15 residues. Germline CDR1 is KGHSH and CDR2 is LQKENI. The V end was cut by 3 bases, the J end by 5 bases, with 16 bases between. CDR3 sequence (DNA): TGTGCCAGCTCACCGGAGCAAGGGGCTGAGGAGACCCAGTACTTC. Its protein product is CASSPEQGAEETQYF.

This chain uses TRBV6-5 with TRBJ2-5; tentative D call: TRBD1 (5 bases). In germline, CDR1 is MNHEY, CDR2 SVGAGI. V was shortened by 10 bases and J by 5 bases, with 17 bases between the two germline ends. This CDR3 comprises 13 residues. In DNA, the CDR3 is TGTGCCACCCAAGCATGGGGCGGCGAGACCCAGTACTTC. Amino acid sequence: CATQAWGGETQYF.

The rearrangement links TRBV5-8 to TRBJ2-7; 8 bases are a match to TRBD1. CDR1 is SGHTS, CDR2 YDEGEE, per germline. J gave up 3 bases and V 4 bases, and 3 bases lay outside the gene matches. The CDR3 loop spans 13 amino acids. In DNA form, the CDR3 reads TGTGCCAGCAGCGACAGGGGCCTCTACGAGCAGTACTTC. Translating gives CASSDRGLYEQYF. The variable domain in full, completed from reference TRBV5-8 and TRBJ2-7, reads EAGVTQSPTHLIKTRGQQATLRCSPISGHTSVYWYQQALGLGLQFLLWYDEGEERNRGNFPPRFSGRQFPNYSSELNVNALELEDSALYLCASSDRGLYEQYFGPGTRLTVT.

The V gene is TRBV5-6, the J gene TRBJ1-1, with 7 positions matching TRBD1. Trimming at V came to 4 bases and at J to 4 bases, leaving 7 bases not matched to a gene. CDR1 SGHDT and CDR2 YYEEEE come from the germline V gene. The CDR3 runs 14 residues. The CDR3 DNA reads TGTGCCAGCAGCCTGAGACAGGGAAGCACTGAAGCTTTCTTT. Its protein is CASSLRQGSTEAFF.

The rearrangement joins TRBV13 to TRBJ1-3; a weak D match, TRBD1 (5 bases). The germline V gene has CDR1 PRHDT and CDR2 FYEKMQ (reference sequence). Trimming removed 4 bases at V and 3 bases at J, with 25 bases between. The CDR3 extends over 19 amino acids. DNA for the CDR3: TGTGCCAGCAGCTCCCCCTACCGGACCGCCGTGAGGGGTGGAAACACCATATATTTT. It specifies CASSSPYRTAVRGGNTIYF.

The CDR3 is CASSNGGSYEQYF. The CDR3 DNA reads as TGTGCCAGCAGCAACGGCGGGAGCTACGAGCAGTACTTC. The V call is TRBV21-1, the J call TRBJ2-7; the table calls TRBD2, which could not be checked here. TRBV21-1 is labeled a pseudogene. The CDR3 loop spans 13 amino acids.

In regard to this clone: The sample contains more than one DNA sequence encoding this CDR3. V is TRBV5-4 and J is TRBJ2-5, with 7 bases lining up with TRBD1. J was trimmed by 5 bases and V by 1 base; bases with no gene match: 2. This CDR3 contains 13 residues. The germline gives CDR1 SGHNT, CDR2 YYREEE (reference sequence). The CDR3 loop is CASSLTGDETQYF. Written as DNA, the CDR3 is TGTGCCAGCAGCTTGACAGGGGATGAGACCCAGTACTTC. Together with reference TRBV5-4 and TRBJ2-5, the CDR3 gives the full variable domain: ETGVTQSPTHLIKTRGQQVTLRCSSQSGHNTVSWYQQALGQGPQFIFQYYREEENGRGNFPPRFSGLQFPNYSSELNVNALELDDSALYLCASSLTGDETQYFGPGTRLLVL.

The rearrangement joins TRBV3-1 (or the pseudogene TRBV3-2) to TRBJ2-7, with 9 nucleotides matching TRBD2. CDR1 LGHDT and CDR2 YNNKEL come from the germline V gene (reference sequence). J gave up 6 bases and V 0 bases, and 9 bases lay outside the gene matches. The CDR3 is 16 residues long. The CDR3 DNA sequence: TGTGCCAGCAGCCAAGAGGCCCTCGGGACTAGCAGCGAGCAGTACTTC. This gives the protein CASSQEALGTSSEQYF.

The rearrangement uses TRBV3-1 (or the pseudogene TRBV3-2) and TRBJ2-1, with D uncertain. The CDR3 covers 14 residues. V lost 2 bases to trimming and J lost 0 bases, with 5 bases between them. CDR1 is LGHDT and CDR2 is YNNKEL in the germline V gene (reference sequence). The chain's CDR3 is CASSQPGSYNEQFF. The CDR3 nucleotides read TGTGCCAGCAGCCAACCGGGCTCCTACAATGAGCAGTTCTTC.

V gene TRBV27 combines with J gene TRBJ2-7, with 7 bases that match TRBD1. V lost 8 bases and J lost 1; bases outside the gene matches: 8. CDR3 size: 14 residues. The V gene's germline CDR1 is MNHEY and CDR2 SMNVEV (reference sequence). This CDR3 is CASRTRGQSYEQYF. The CDR3 region has the DNA TGTGCCAGCCGGACCAGGGGACAGTCCTACGAGCAGTACTTC.

This clone was seen a single time. The chain uses TRBV11-2 and TRBJ1-2; D is unclear. Looked up from germline, CDR1 is SGHAT and CDR2 is FQNNGV. The CDR3 sequence is 14 residues long. Between the trimmed V and J ends, which lost 5 bases and 3 bases, there was a span of 13 bases. CDR3 loop: CASSETGKHYGYTF. The CDR3 nucleotides are TGTGCCAGCAGCGAGACCGGGAAACACTATGGCTACACCTTC.

V gene TRBV10-3 combines with J gene TRBJ2-2; D call uncertain. Germline-derived CDR1 and CDR2 are ENHRY and SYGVKD. Trimming cost V 2 bases and J 4 bases, with 5 bases left between them. The CDR3 extends over 13 amino acids. The CDR3 here is CAISERPTGELFF. CDR3 in DNA: TGTGCCATCAGTGAGCGACCCACCGGGGAGCTGTTTTTT.

The chain combines TRBV18 with TRBJ1-2; 9 bases map to TRBD1. The germline CDR1 and CDR2 sequences are KGHSH and LQKENI. V lost 6 bases and J lost 5; bases outside the gene matches: 7. This CDR3 comprises 14 residues. The CDR3 DNA follows: TGTGCCAGCTCCCCCGGGACAGGGTTATATGGCTACACCTTC. Translation gives CASSPGTGLYGYTF.

A word on this clone: Other DNA sequences in this specimen translate into the identical CDR3. V is TRBV7-9 and J is TRBJ2-1; TRBD1 or TRBD2 may be the D gene (6 bases each). CDR3 size: 13 residues. The V end was cut by 1 base, the J end by 7 bases, with 8 bases between. Germline V gives CDR1 SEHNR, CDR2 FQNEAQ (reference sequence). CDR3 in amino acids: CASSLGGGNEQFF. For the CDR3, the DNA is TGTGCCAGCAGCTTAGGAGGGGGGAATGAGCAGTTCTTC.

CDR3 in amino acids: CASSLGQGNSPLHF. Written as DNA, the CDR3 is TGTGCCAGCAGTTTGGGACAGGGAAATTCACCCCTCCACTTT. This chain joins TRBV6-5 and TRBJ1-6; 9 bases line up with TRBD1. Germline V CDR1 and CDR2: MNHEY, SVGAGI. Germline trimming cut 4 bases from V and 7 bases from J; bases unmatched to any gene: 2. The CDR3 consists of 14 residues.

The chain links TRBV19 to TRBJ2-3; the D gene is possibly TRBD1 (5 bases). Germline CDR1 LNHDA, CDR2 SQIVND (reference sequence). The V and J ends lost 5 bases and 0 bases respectively, with 15 bases between them. CDR3 length: 16 amino acids. The CDR3 DNA is TGTGCCAGTAGTGGGGCAATGGCGGAAAGCACAGATACGCAGTATTTT. Translation gives CASSGAMAESTDTQYF.

This clone was recorded a few times. V gene TRBV5-4 combines with J gene TRBJ2-3; D is perhaps TRBD1 or TRBD2 (5 bases each). This CDR3 is built from 18 residues. Germline assignment: CDR1 SGHNT and CDR2 YYREEE (reference sequence). V dropped 3 bases and J dropped 5 bases, with 25 bases sitting between them. The CDR3 protein is CASSSTGRGAPSGDTQYF. The CDR3 region has the DNA TGTGCCAGCAGCTCAACCGGAAGAGGGGCCCCATCCGGAGATACGCAGTATTTT.

The CDR3 sequence is CAISGPRAVYF. In DNA, the CDR3 is TGTGCCATCAGTGGCCCCCGGGCCGTGTACTTC. The chain recombines TRBV10-3 with TRBJ2-7; D gene unclear. Trimming left V 4 bases short and J 12 bases short, with 13 bases between. The CDR3 has 11 residues. From germline, CDR1 is ENHRY and CDR2 SYGVKD.

This chain links TRBV12-3 or TRBV12-4 with TRBJ1-1; D may be TRBD1 (5 bases). V was trimmed by 6 bases and J by 6 bases, leaving 11 bases between them. This CDR3 is 12 amino acids long. The CDR3 DNA reads as TGTGCCAGCAGGGGGGGACTTTCTGAAGCTTTCTTT. Its translation is CASRGGLSEAFF.

The chain has TRBV29-1 and TRBJ2-3; D gene unclear. The CDR3 extends over 11 amino acids. Germline V gene data show CDR1 as SQVTM and CDR2 as ANQGSEA. Trimming removed 6 bases from V and 7 bases from J, with 11 bases in between. CDR3 loop: CSVQGSYTQYF. For the CDR3, the DNA is TGCAGCGTCCAAGGGTCTTATACGCAGTATTTT.